This is a list of T cell receptor beta chains from one sample in a study of blood T cell repertoires in COVID-19. Method: immunoSEQ multiplex PCR; TCRdb's copy keeps in-frame clones and lacks some. The sample has around 230,000 clones, roughly 90% seen once. What was sequenced was peripheral blood. Receptor source: a man aged 30 to 39 who had recovered from COVID-19. Both conserved end residues are part of each CDR3. D genes are given only for firm matches. The size entry is marked missing in some rows and otherwise reads once, few, many or a size class.

size | J | D | V | CDR3 | DNA
. | TRBJ1-1 | . | TRBV19 | CASKGALTEAFF | TGTGCCAGTAAAGGGGCCCTCACTGAAGCTTTCTTT
. | TRBJ1-3 | . | TRBV6-2/TRBV6-3 | CASSYSRSGNTIYF | TGTGCCAGCAGTTACTCACGGTCTGGAAACACCATATATTTT
. | TRBJ1-1 | . | TRBV5-6 | CASSYGNTEAFF | TGTGCCAGCAGCTACGGGAACACTGAAGCTTTCTTT
. | TRBJ2-3 | . | TRBV12-3/TRBV12-4 | CASSTPVTQYF | TGTGCCAGCAGTACCCCGGTTACGCAGTATTTT
. | TRBJ1-4 | . | TRBV5-4 | CASSADRWTNEKLFF | TGTGCCAGCAGCGCCGACAGATGGACTAATGAAAAACTGTTTTTT
. | TRBJ2-7 | TRBD1 | TRBV5-6 | CASSWLGTGSYEQYF | TGTGCCAGCAGTTGGTTGGGGACAGGGTCCTACGAGCAGTACTTC
few | TRBJ2-2 | TRBD2 | TRBV6-2/TRBV6-3 | CASSYSPGLAGGVTGELFF | TGTGCCAGCAGTTACTCCCCGGGACTAGCGGGGGGTGTGACCGGGGAGCTGTTTTTT
. | TRBJ1-5 | . | TRBV29-1 | CSVELEGGQPQHF | TGCAGCGTTGAATTGGAAGGCGGTCAGCCCCAGCATTTT
. | TRBJ1-2 | TRBD1 | TRBV25-1 | CASSGSGGADYGYTF | TGTGCCAGCAGTGGTTCAGGGGGCGCTGACTATGGCTACACCTTC
. | TRBJ1-1 | . | TRBV6-6 | CASQRGQPLNTEAFF | TGTGCCAGCCAACGAGGACAGCCCCTTAACACTGAAGCTTTCTTT
. | TRBJ1-5 | TRBD1 | TRBV25-1 | CASSGTGQPQHF | TGTGCCAGCAGTGGGACAGGTCAGCCCCAGCATTTT
. | TRBJ1-1 | . | TRBV27 | CASSFGQGGTMNTEAFF | TGTGCCAGCAGTTTCGGGCAGGGTGGTACAATGAACACTGAAGCTTTCTTT